This T cell receptor beta chain is from a study of T cell responses to AZD1222 COVID-19 vaccine. Study-wide context: Pooling of second doses given at about 4 or about 12 weeks was done.

Broader study findings: Donors skewed white British and female; clonal diversity was possibly underestimated. No day 14 peak samples; only post-peak repertoires were characterized.

Here immunoSEQ multiplex PCR was the method, and the copy in TCRdb shows in-frame clones only, minus some. The sample has some 130,000 clones, 92% seen once. This CDR3 has 15 amino acids. Trimming cost V 3 bases and J 1 base, with 12 bases left between them. Germline CDR1 reads MNHEY; CDR2 reads SMNVEV (reference sequence). This clone occurred once. Its target is not known. This clonotype originated in an adult in good health. The sample here was peripheral blood, taken on day 0 of AZD1222 vaccination. V usage is TRBV27 and J usage is TRBJ2-5, with D possibly matching TRBD2 (6 bases). CDR3 bases: TGTGCCAGCAGTTTCGGACTACAGGTCCAAGAGACCCAGTACTTC. This translates into CASSFGLQVQETQYF.